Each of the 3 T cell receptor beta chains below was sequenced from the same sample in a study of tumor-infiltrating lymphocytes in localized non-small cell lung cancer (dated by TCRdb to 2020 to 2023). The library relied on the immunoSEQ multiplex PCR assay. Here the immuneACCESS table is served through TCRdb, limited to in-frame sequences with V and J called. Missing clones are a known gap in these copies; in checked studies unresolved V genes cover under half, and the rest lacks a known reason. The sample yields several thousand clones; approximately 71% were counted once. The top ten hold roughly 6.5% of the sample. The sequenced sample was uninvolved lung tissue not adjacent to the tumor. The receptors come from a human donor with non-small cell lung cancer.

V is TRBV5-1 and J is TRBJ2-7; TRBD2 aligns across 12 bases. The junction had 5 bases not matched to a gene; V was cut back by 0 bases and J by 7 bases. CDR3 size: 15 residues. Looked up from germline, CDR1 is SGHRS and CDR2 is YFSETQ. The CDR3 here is CASSLETSGGGEQYF. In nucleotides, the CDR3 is TGCGCCAGCAGCTTGGAGACTAGCGGGGGTGGGGAGCAGTACTTC.

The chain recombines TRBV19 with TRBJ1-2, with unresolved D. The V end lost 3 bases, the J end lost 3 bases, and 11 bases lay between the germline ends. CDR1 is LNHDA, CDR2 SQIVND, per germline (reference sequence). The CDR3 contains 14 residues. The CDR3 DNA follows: TGTGCCAGTAGTATTACCGGGGTTGACTATGGCTACACCTTC. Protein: CASSITGVDYGYTF.

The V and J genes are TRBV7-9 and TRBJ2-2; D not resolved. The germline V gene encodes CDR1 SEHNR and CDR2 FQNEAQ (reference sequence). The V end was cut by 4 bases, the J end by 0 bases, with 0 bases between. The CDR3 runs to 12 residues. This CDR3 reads CASSSNTGELFF. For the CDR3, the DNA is TGTGCCAGCAGCTCGAACACCGGGGAGCTGTTTTTT.